This T cell receptor beta chain is from a study of blood T cell repertoires in COVID-19. Per the original data handling: Amplifying reference gene primers gave estimates of nucleated cell counts. TCRdb's table, derived via immunoSEQ multiplex PCR, lists solely in-frame clones and lacks some. The V and J calls and clone size come from that table; D and trimming were worked out from the DNA. Here the sample spans 250,000 to 400,000 clones, around 90% being singletons. Adults between roughly 18 and 89 years of age took part from more than 20 US areas. The germline V gene encodes CDR1 MDHEN and CDR2 SYDVKM. CDR3 length: 13 residues. V gave up 6 bases and J gave up 9 bases; unmatched junction bases: 8.

The source of this sequence is a man in his sixties who had recovered from COVID-19. The sequencing sample was made of PBMCs or T cells enriched from blood (not recorded which). The chain joins TRBV28 to TRBJ2-1; 7 bases line up with TRBD2. The CDR3 reads CASSRGSSSEQFF. In nucleotides, the CDR3 is TGTGCCAGCAGCCGCGGGAGCTCGAGTGAGCAGTTCTTC.